The rows below give T cell receptor beta chains drawn from one sample of a study of technical replicates of blood from a handful of donors. The table came from immunoSEQ multiplex PCR; TCRdb's copy has only in-frame clones and leaves some out. Among approximately 82,000 clones listed, 94% were seen once. Sequenced input: T cells isolated from PBMCs. These receptor sequences come from a human donor in good health. CDR3s include the opening cysteine and the closing phenylalanine or tryptophan. Each record gives: V gene, CDR3 length, J gene, CDR3 protein.

TRBV28,21,TRBJ2-6,CASSLGRGPKRAPSGANVLTF
TRBV6-6,16,TRBJ2-5,CASSYGLRGGGETQYF
TRBV10-3,15,TRBJ2-5,CAISEFGTSQETQYF
TRBV28,13,TRBJ1-2,CASSLGTGRGYTF
TRBV14,16,TRBJ1-1,CASSQDRGTDRPEAFF
TRBV6-1,10,TRBJ1-2,CASSAGGYTF
TRBV10-2,16,TRBJ1-3,CASSENGGFSGNTIYF
TRBV11-3,15,TRBJ2-5,CASSFDGGRQETQYF
TRBV5-6,14,TRBJ2-5,CASSTLAGSETQYF
TRBV19,13,TRBJ1-2,CASSISGAYGYTF
TRBV30,15,TRBJ1-6,CAWSTGGSVASPLHF
TRBV15,15,TRBJ1-4,CATSRVEGVREKLFF
TRBV7-2,14,TRBJ2-7,CASSLYSGSYEQYF
TRBV6-6,12,TRBJ1-2,CASMGSPYGYTF
TRBV19,13,TRBJ2-1,CASSSVSENEQFF
TRBV28,16,TRBJ2-5,CASSYNTDGGGETQYF
TRBV9,12,TRBJ2-7,CASSATDGEQYF
TRBV2,16,TRBJ1-6,CASSLDKAGLHSPLHF
TRBV18,14,TRBJ2-7,CASSPPTVTYEQYF
TRBV5-1,16,TRBJ2-1,CASSLAGQAHYNEQFF
TRBV30,13,TRBJ1-2,CAWSARATYGYTF
TRBV7-7,14,TRBJ2-3,CASSLVLYSDTQYF
TRBV7-9,13,TRBJ1-5,CASSINSNQPQHF
TRBV7-9,15,TRBJ2-7,CASSPPTSGFYEQYF
TRBV14,14,TRBJ1-1,CASSQERRRGEAFF
TRBV29-1,12,TRBJ2-1,CSVGTGGSEQFF
TRBV7-6,14,TRBJ1-1,CASSLDGGNTEAFF
TRBV27,13,TRBJ1-6,CASRPGVLSPLHF
TRBV9,15,TRBJ2-7,CASSVQGEGSYEQYF
TRBV6-5,12,TRBJ1-2,CASSYEGDGYTF
TRBV29-1,20,TRBJ2-3,CSVEGGALAGGFLSTDTQYF